The rows below give T cell receptor beta chains drawn from one sample of a study of Graves' ophthalmopathy and Graves' hyperthyroidism. TCRdb reanalysed the multiplex PCR reads using MiXCR and keeps one entry per CDR3 protein. The sample yields 740,000 or so distinct CDR3 sequences, 40% seen once. Input material: peripheral blood. The source is an adult man with Graves' ophthalmopathy. The CDR3 runs from the conserved cysteine through the conserved F or W. A D gene is named only where the DNA matches it firmly. The size of a clone is reported for some rows only, either as once, few or many, or as a class for expanded clones.

>-|TRBV7-9|TRBJ1-1|TRBD1
CASSSTGVRNTEAFF
TGTGCCAGCAGCTCGACAGGGGTCCGAAACACTGAAGCTTTCTTT
>-|TRBV10-3|TRBJ1-1|TRBD1
CASCPGIGTAAFF
TGTGCCAGCTGCCCTGGAATCGGGACAGCCGCTTTCTTT
>-|TRBV5-4|TRBJ2-7|TRBD1
CASSLGTGTTRAIAYEQYF
TGTGCCAGCAGCTTAGGGACAGGAACAACAAGGGCGATAGCCTACGAGCAGTACTTC
>-|TRBV10-3|TRBJ2-1|TRBD2
CAIQGGRGYNEQFF
TGTGCCATCCAAGGCGGGAGAGGTTACAATGAGCAGTTCTTC
>many|TRBV10-3|TRBJ1-3|-
CAISESVGYGNTIYF
TGTGCCATCAGTGAGTCTGTCGGGTATGGAAACACCATATATTTT
>many|TRBV7-9|TRBJ1-2|-
CASSLESVYGYTF
TGTGCCAGCAGCCTGGAATCAGTCTATGGCTACACCTTC
>-|TRBV24-1|TRBJ1-5|-
CATGTHQPQHF
TGTGCCACCGGGACGCATCAGCCCCAGCATTTT
>many|TRBV10-3|TRBJ1-1|-
CAIKGTGGTEAFF
TGTGCCATCAAGGGGACGGGAGGCACTGAAGCTTTCTTT
>once|TRBV20-1|TRBJ1-2|-
CSARDESRGANYGYTF
TGCAGTGCTAGAGATGAGAGCAGGGGAGCAAACTATGGCTACACCTTC
>many|TRBV15|TRBJ2-7|-
CATSRDLVNEQYF
TGTGCCACCAGCAGAGATCTCGTAAACGAGCAGTACTTC
>-|TRBV11-1|TRBJ2-2|TRBD1
CASSLEGSGTGQNTGELFF
TGTGCCAGCAGCTTAGAAGGGTCCGGGACAGGGCAGAACACCGGGGAGCTGTTTTTT
>-|TRBV7-8|TRBJ1-1|-
CASSWAGNIEAFF
TGTGCCAGCAGCTGGGCAGGGAACATTGAAGCTTTCTTT
>many|TRBV7-3|TRBJ1-1|TRBD1
CASSLLGTGTEAFF
TGTGCCAGCAGCTTATTAGGGACAGGCACTGAAGCTTTCTTT
>few|TRBV12-3/TRBV12-4|TRBJ2-7|TRBD2
CASSVYGGGIEEQYF
TGTGCCAGCAGCGTCTACGGGGGAGGGATTGAAGAGCAGTACTTC
>few|TRBV29-1|TRBJ2-3|-
CSVQRSSTDTQYF
TGCAGCGTCCAGAGATCTAGCACAGATACGCAGTATTTT
>many|TRBV7-9|TRBJ1-1|-
CASRRTGAGGEAFF
TGTGCCAGCAGACGTACCGGGGCCGGGGGTGAAGCTTTCTTT
>many|TRBV24-1|TRBJ2-5|TRBD2
CATSDPLAGAQETQYF
TGTGCCACCAGTGATCCACTAGCGGGAGCACAAGAGACCCAGTACTTC
>many|TRBV15|TRBJ2-7|-
CATSRDYEGANEQYF
TGTGCCACCAGCAGAGATTATGAAGGGGCGAACGAGCAGTACTTC
>many|TRBV24-1|TRBJ1-5|-
CATSRNSNQPQHF
TGTGCCACCAGTCGAAATAGCAATCAGCCCCAGCATTTT
>-|TRBV6-6|TRBJ2-7|TRBD1
CASSYSGQDYEQYF
TGTGCCAGCAGTTACTCGGGACAGGACTACGAGCAGTACTTC
>-|TRBV7-9|TRBJ2-6|TRBD2
CASSLPPQLAHGGANVLTF
TGTGCCAGCAGCCTTCCCCCTCAACTAGCGCACGGTGGGGCCAACGTCCTGACTTTC
>-|TRBV25-1|TRBJ1-6|-
CASSAPWGEDNSPLHF
TGTGCTAGCAGTGCACCGTGGGGGGAGGATAATTCACCCCTCCACTTT
>many|TRBV5-1|TRBJ1-3|-
CASSLTGGSGNTIYF
TGCGCCAGCAGCTTGACCGGGGGCTCTGGAAACACCATATATTTT
>-|TRBV7-9|TRBJ2-7|TRBD1
CASSPQRQGGEQYF
TGTGCCAGCTCACCCCAAAGACAGGGCGGCGAGCAGTACTTC
>few|TRBV7-9|TRBJ1-6|-
CASSKRMNSPLHF
TGTGCCAGCAGCAAACGTATGAATTCACCCCTCCACTTT
>-|TRBV29-1|TRBJ1-4|-
CSVAQGEDLNKVFF
TGCAGCGTAGCTCAGGGAGAGGACCTGAACAAGGTGTTTTTT
>-|TRBV4-1|TRBJ1-1|-
CASSPLLQEANTEAFF
TGCGCCAGCAGCCCACTCTTGCAGGAAGCGAACACTGAAGCTTTCTTT
>-|TRBV29-1|TRBJ1-4|-
CSVQKDRGGSREKLFF
TGCAGCGTGCAAAAGGACCGGGGAGGGAGCCGTGAAAAACTGTTTTTT
>-|TRBV4-2|TRBJ2-7|TRBD2
CASSQGLGASGSYEQYF
TGTGCCAGCAGCCAAGGTCTCGGCGCTAGCGGAAGCTACGAGCAGTACTTC
>-|TRBV7-2|TRBJ1-6|-
CASSLLFTPLHF
TGTGCCAGCAGCTTGCTCTTCACACCCCTCCACTTT
>few|TRBV5-4|TRBJ2-2|-
CASSAGHRNTGELFF
TGTGCCAGCAGCGCGGGACACCGGAACACCGGGGAGCTGTTTTTT
>few|TRBV9|TRBJ1-1|-
CASSVEARPTNTEAFF
TGTGCCAGCAGCGTAGAGGCCCGCCCGACTAACACTGAAGCTTTCTTT
>many|TRBV29-1|TRBJ1-5|-
CSVGSGPNQPQHF
TGCAGCGTGGGGTCAGGCCCCAATCAGCCCCAGCATTTT
>few|TRBV12-5|TRBJ1-1|TRBD1
CASGVDRATEAFF
TGTGCTAGTGGTGTGGACAGGGCCACTGAAGCTTTCTTT
>-|TRBV29-1|TRBJ2-7|TRBD2
CSEEGLAGGSYNEQYF
TGCAGCGAAGAGGGACTAGCGGGAGGTTCCTACAATGAGCAGTACTTC
>-|TRBV7-9|TRBJ2-7|-
CASSLVGGAVREQYF
TGTGCCAGCAGCCTAGTTGGGGGAGCGGTCCGCGAGCAGTACTTC
>-|TRBV11-2|TRBJ2-7|-
CASSSGLGAYEQYF
TGTGCCAGCAGCTCCGGACTGGGGGCCTACGAGCAGTACTTC
>-|TRBV2|TRBJ2-7|TRBD2
CASSERTSGGARTYEQYF
TGTGCCAGCAGTGAAAGGACTAGCGGGGGTGCGAGGACCTACGAGCAGTACTTC
>many|TRBV19|TRBJ1-1|-
CASSITSNTEAFF
TGTGCCAGTAGTATAACATCGAACACTGAAGCTTTCTTT
>once|TRBV19|TRBJ1-5|TRBD1
CASSILGGEDEQPQHF
TGTGCCAGTAGTATTTTAGGGGGCGAAGACGAGCAGCCCCAGCATTTT
>many|TRBV9|TRBJ2-6|-
CASSVVDGRANVLTF
TGTGCCAGCAGCGTAGTAGACGGCCGGGCCAACGTCCTGACTTTC
>many|TRBV7-2|TRBJ2-5|TRBD1
CASSFDRGPQETQYF
TGTGCCAGCAGCTTCGACAGGGGGCCCCAAGAGACCCAGTACTTC
>-|TRBV6-1|TRBJ2-7|-
CASSENSGEQYF
TGTGCCAGCAGCGAAAATAGCGGCGAGCAGTACTTC
>many|TRBV25-1|TRBJ1-4|TRBD1
CASSEWRGTGGGKLFF
TGTGCCAGCAGTGAATGGAGGGGGACAGGAGGAGGAAAACTGTTTTTT
>-|TRBV2|TRBJ1-5|-
CASSSGFSNQPQHF
TGTGCCAGCAGTTCAGGGTTTAGCAATCAGCCCCAGCATTTT
>-|TRBV10-3|TRBJ1-1|-
CASSSGSEGGTEAFF
TGTGCCAGCAGTTCGGGGTCGGAAGGGGGCACTGAAGCTTTCTTT